The 17 T cell receptor beta chains given below trace back to one sample, sequenced in a study of CD4 T cells in relation to SARS-CoV-2 and coronaviruses. Using immunoSEQ multiplex PCR, the repertoire was profiled, and TCRdb retains in-frame clones only, with some absent. The table includes about 38,000 clones, 70% to 90% detected once. The source material was memory CD4+ T cells from PBMCs. The receptors come from an adult with COVID-19.

CDR3 amino acids: CASPPWVGGGSYEQYF. DNA for the CDR3: TGTGCCAGCCCCCCTTGGGTGGGAGGGGGCTCCTACGAGCAGTACTTC. The rearrangement uses TRBV27 and TRBJ2-7, with a tentative D call TRBD2 (7 bases). This CDR3 contains 16 residues. Germline CDR1 and CDR2: MNHEY and SMNVEV (reference sequence). The V end was cut by 8 bases, the J end by 0 bases, with 20 bases between.

The chain joins TRBV7-6 to TRBJ1-1, with D possibly being TRBD1 (5 bases). V gave up 1 base and J gave up 4 bases, with 13 bases separating them. The CDR3 loop spans 15 amino acids. Germline-derived CDR1 and CDR2 are SGHVS and FNYEAQ. CDR3 loop: CASSLVGGVGTEAFF. The CDR3 DNA follows: TGTGCCAGCAGCTTAGTCGGGGGAGTCGGCACTGAAGCTTTCTTT.

The chain couples TRBV5-1 to TRBJ2-5; 11 nucleotides align to TRBD2. This CDR3 is built from 15 residues. V dropped 6 bases and J dropped 5; count of bases not matched to a gene: 9. Germline-derived CDR1 and CDR2 are SGHRS and YFSETQ. The CDR3: CASKVSGGAAETQYF. CDR3 nucleotides: TGCGCCAGCAAAGTTAGCGGGGGGGCCGCCGAGACCCAGTACTTC.

The J gene is TRBJ2-3, the V gene TRBV7-8; no clear D. The V end was cut by 2 bases, the J end by 1 base, with 13 bases between. The CDR3 contains 16 residues. The germline V gene has CDR1 SGHVS and CDR2 FQNEAQ. CDR3 protein: CASSLTIGFGTDTQYF. The CDR3, as DNA: TGTGCCAGCAGCTTAACTATCGGTTTTGGCACAGATACGCAGTATTTT.

This chain connects TRBV6-5 to TRBJ1-2, with D perhaps matching TRBD1 (5 bases). Per germline, CDR1 MNHEY and CDR2 SVGAGI. V shed 11 bases and J shed 6 bases, with 16 bases lying between them. The CDR3 extends over 12 amino acids. The DNA for the CDR3 is TGTGCCGGAAACGGGGGTAAGAATGGCTACACCTTC. Its protein is CAGNGGKNGYTF.

The rearrangement uses TRBV19 and TRBJ2-3; D gene ambiguous. CDR3 length equals 16 residues. The V end lost 6 bases, the J end lost 4 bases, and 20 bases lay between the germline ends. Germline CDR1 LNHDA, CDR2 SQIVND (reference sequence). The CDR3 DNA reads TGTGCCAGTAGCCAACGTCCATCTTCGCCCGCAGATACGCAGTATTTT. This codes for CASSQRPSSPADTQYF. Variable domain in full (rest from reference TRBV19 and TRBJ2-3): DGGITQSPKYLFRKEGQNVTLSCEQNLNHDAMYWYRQDPGQGLRLIYYSQIVNDFQKGDIAEGYSVSREKKESFPLTVTSAQKNPTAFYLCASSQRPSSPADTQYFGPGTRLTVL.

CDR3 in amino acids: CASELGMETQYF. For the CDR3, the DNA is TGTGCCAGTGAGCTGGGAATGGAGACCCAGTACTTC. This chain connects TRBV2 to TRBJ2-5; no firm D call. Germline-derived CDR1 and CDR2 are SNHLY and FYNNEI. CDR3 size: 12 residues. Between the trimmed V and J ends, which lost 9 bases and 5 bases, there was a span of 13 bases.

The chain joins TRBV6-1 to TRBJ1-6; D is uncertain. This CDR3 is built from 15 residues. V shed 3 bases and J shed 6 bases, with 12 bases lying between them. Per the germline V gene, CDR1 is MNHNS and CDR2 is SASEGT. The CDR3 region is CASSEGSPGNSPLHF. The CDR3 DNA reads TGTGCCAGCAGTGAGGGGTCTCCTGGTAATTCACCCCTCCACTTT.

This clone was counted only a few times. The CDR3 bases are TGTGCCAGCAGGGAGGACGGAGGGTCCTACGAGCAGTACTTC. Its translation is CASREDGGSYEQYF. The rearrangement links TRBV6-5 to TRBJ2-7; maybe TRBD2 (6 bases). The CDR3 totals 14 residues. Germline CDR1 is MNHEY and CDR2 is SVGAGI. V was pared by 6 bases and J by 1 base, with 13 bases between.

The rearrangement joins TRBV5-1 to TRBJ1-1; no clear D gene. Germline CDR1 reads SGHRS; CDR2 reads YFSETQ. V was cut by 4 bases and J by 2 bases, with 9 bases left in between. The CDR3 spans 13 residues. DNA for the CDR3: TGCGCCAGCAGCCTCGGGGTCAACACTGAAGCTTTCTTT. It codes for CASSLGVNTEAFF. Full variable domain (remainder filled in from reference TRBV5-1 and TRBJ1-1): KAGVTQTPRYLIKTRGQQVTLSCSPISGHRSVSWYQQTPGQGLQFLFEYFSETQRNKGNFPGRFSGRQFSNSRSEMNVSTLELGDSALYLCASSLGVNTEAFFGQGTRLTVV.

This chain links TRBV7-9 with TRBJ1-2; perhaps TRBD1 as D (6 bases). V was clipped by 7 bases and J by 8 bases, with 17 bases between them. This CDR3 comprises 13 residues. Germline V gene sequence: CDR1 SEHNR, CDR2 FQNEAQ (reference sequence). CDR3 sequence (DNA): TGTGCCAGCACCAAGATGGGGGCTGAAGGCTACACCTTC. It codes for CASTKMGAEGYTF.

This chain uses TRBV11-3 with TRBJ2-3, with TRBD2 matching 10 bases. Germline V lookup: CDR1 SGHNT, CDR2 YENEEA. CDR3 length: 16 residues. V was pared by 1 base and J by 3 bases, with 4 bases of the junction left unmatched. CDR3 DNA: TGTGCCAGCAGCTTAGTAGCGGGGGGTCGTACAGATACGCAGTATTTT. Protein product: CASSLVAGGRTDTQYF.

The chain recombines TRBV7-8 with TRBJ1-5, with 7 positions matching TRBD1. V was pared by 5 bases and J by 1 base, with 14 bases of the junction left unmatched. The length of the CDR3 is 18 residues. CDR1 is SGHVS and CDR2 is FQNEAQ in the germline V gene. CDR3 DNA: TGTGCCAGCAGCCCCCGGGCCCAAACAGGGGACAGCAATCAGCCCCAGCATTTT. It codes for CASSPRAQTGDSNQPQHF.

This chain uses TRBV2 with TRBJ1-5, with a tentative D call TRBD1 (5 bases). In germline, CDR1 is SNHLY, CDR2 FYNNEI. Between the trimmed V and J ends, which lost 2 bases and 2 bases, there was a span of 13 bases. The CDR3 covers 16 residues. CDR3 in amino acids: CASSENVGGGNQPQHF. In DNA, the CDR3 is TGTGCCAGCAGTGAAAATGTGGGGGGAGGCAATCAGCCCCAGCATTTT.

The chain joins TRBV4-2 to TRBJ1-5, with 10 bases fitting TRBD1. This CDR3 is built from 16 residues. Germline lookup yields CDR1 LGHNA and CDR2 YNFKEQ. Trimming took 0 bases from V and 4 from J; bases not matched to a gene: 3. CDR3 DNA sequence: TGTGCCAGCAGCCAAGATCGGGGACAGGGGAATCAGCCCCAGCATTTT. This sequence encodes CASSQDRGQGNQPQHF.

V usage is TRBV6-6 and J usage is TRBJ1-5, with D perhaps TRBD1 (6 bases). The CDR3 extends over 13 amino acids. Between the trimmed V and J ends, which lost 8 bases and 1 base, there was a span of 9 bases. Germline CDR1 and CDR2: MNHNY and SVGAGI (reference sequence). CDR3 sequence: CASGDRSNQPQHF. CDR3 DNA: TGTGCCAGCGGAGACAGGAGCAATCAGCCCCAGCATTTT.

The rearrangement uses TRBV28 and TRBJ1-2; D may be TRBD1 (5 bases). The length of the CDR3 is 15 residues. Germline loops: CDR1 MDHEN, CDR2 SYDVKM. The V gene lost 4 bases and the J gene lost 4 bases, with 16 bases spanning the gap. CDR3 nucleotide sequence: TGTGCCAGCAGTTCTCAGGGTACTGTATCCTATGGCTACACCTTC. Protein: CASSSQGTVSYGYTF.